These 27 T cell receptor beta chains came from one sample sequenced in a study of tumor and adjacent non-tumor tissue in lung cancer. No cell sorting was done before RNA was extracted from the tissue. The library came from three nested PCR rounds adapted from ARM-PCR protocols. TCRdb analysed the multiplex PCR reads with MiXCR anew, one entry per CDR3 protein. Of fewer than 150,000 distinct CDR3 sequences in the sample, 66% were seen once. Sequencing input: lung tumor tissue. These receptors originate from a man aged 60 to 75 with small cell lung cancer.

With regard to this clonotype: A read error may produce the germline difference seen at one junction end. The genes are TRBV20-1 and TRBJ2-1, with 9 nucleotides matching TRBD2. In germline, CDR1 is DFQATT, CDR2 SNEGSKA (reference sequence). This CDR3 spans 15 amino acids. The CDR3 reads CCARGGTSTDNEQFF. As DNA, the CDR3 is TGCTGTGCTAGAGGGGGGACTAGCACGGACAATGAGCAGTTCTTC.

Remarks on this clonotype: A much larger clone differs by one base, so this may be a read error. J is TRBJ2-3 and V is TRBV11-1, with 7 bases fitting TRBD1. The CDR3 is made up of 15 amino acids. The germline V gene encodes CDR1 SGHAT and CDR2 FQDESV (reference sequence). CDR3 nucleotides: TGTTCCAGCAGCTTATCGACAGGGTTTGCAGATACGCAGTATTTT. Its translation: CSSSLSTGFADTQYF.

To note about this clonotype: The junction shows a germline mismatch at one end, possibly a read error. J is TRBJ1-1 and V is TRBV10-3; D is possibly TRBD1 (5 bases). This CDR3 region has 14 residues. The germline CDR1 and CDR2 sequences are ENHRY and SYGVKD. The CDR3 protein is CAPRPSQGGTEVFF. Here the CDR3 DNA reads TGTGCCCCTCGCCCCAGCCAGGGTGGGACTGAAGTTTTCTTT.

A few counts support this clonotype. CDR3 nucleotides: TGCAGTGCCAAGGGGGGGGGGTGGGAAAAACTGTTTTTT. Its translation: CSAKGGGWEKLFF. The rearrangement links TRBV20-1 to TRBJ1-4, with a possible D match to TRBD1 (6 bases). From germline, CDR1 is DFQATT and CDR2 SNEGSKA (reference sequence). V lost 6 bases, J lost 8 bases, and 16 bases lay in between. CDR3 size: 13 residues.

Here the CDR3 DNA reads TGTGCCAGCAGCCGGGGGGGGCTAAACTCTGGAAACACCATATATTTT. This sequence encodes CASSRGGLNSGNTIYF. The V gene is TRBV28, the J gene TRBJ1-3; maybe TRBD1 (6 bases). Looked up from germline, CDR1 is MDHEN and CDR2 is SYDVKM. The CDR3 has 16 residues. The V end lost 6 bases, the J end lost 0 bases, and 15 bases lay between the germline ends.

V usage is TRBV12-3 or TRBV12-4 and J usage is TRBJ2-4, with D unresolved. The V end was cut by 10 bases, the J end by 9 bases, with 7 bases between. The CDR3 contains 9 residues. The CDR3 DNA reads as TGTGCCAACACTATCATTCAGTACTTC. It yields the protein CANTIIQYF.

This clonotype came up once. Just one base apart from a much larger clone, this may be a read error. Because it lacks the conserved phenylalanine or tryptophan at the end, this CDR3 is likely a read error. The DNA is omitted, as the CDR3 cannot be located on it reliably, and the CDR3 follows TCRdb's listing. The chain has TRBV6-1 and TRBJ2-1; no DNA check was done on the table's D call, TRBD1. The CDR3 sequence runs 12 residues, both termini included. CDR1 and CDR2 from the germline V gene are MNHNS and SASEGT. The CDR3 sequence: CASRSTGLLKFL.

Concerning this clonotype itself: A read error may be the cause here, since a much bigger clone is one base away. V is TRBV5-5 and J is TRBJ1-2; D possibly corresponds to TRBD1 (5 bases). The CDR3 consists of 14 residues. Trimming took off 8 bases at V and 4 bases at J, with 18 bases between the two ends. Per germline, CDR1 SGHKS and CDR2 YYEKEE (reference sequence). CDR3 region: CARSTDQGTYGYTF. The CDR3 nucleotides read TGTGCCAGGAGCACGGACCAGGGAACCTATGGCTACACCTTC.

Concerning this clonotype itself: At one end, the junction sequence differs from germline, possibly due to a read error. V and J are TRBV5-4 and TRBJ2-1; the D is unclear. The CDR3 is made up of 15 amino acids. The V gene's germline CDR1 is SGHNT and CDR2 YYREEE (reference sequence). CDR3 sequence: CTSSLAPWQYNEQFF. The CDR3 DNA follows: TGTACCAGCAGCTTGGCCCCGTGGCAATACAATGAGCAGTTCTTC.

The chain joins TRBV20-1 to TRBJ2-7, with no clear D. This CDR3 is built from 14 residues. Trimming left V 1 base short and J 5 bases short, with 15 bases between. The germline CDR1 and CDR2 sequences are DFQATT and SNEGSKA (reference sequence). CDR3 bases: TGCAGTGCTAGAGGCGACAAGATGGTCCACGAGCAGTACTTC. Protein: CSARGDKMVHEQYF.

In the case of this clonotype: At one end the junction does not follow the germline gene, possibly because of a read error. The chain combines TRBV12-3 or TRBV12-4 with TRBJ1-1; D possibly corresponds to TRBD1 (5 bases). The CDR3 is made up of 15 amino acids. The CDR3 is CVSSFAWGRRSEAFF. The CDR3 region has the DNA TGTGTCAGCAGTTTTGCTTGGGGACGCAGATCTGAAGCTTTCTTT.

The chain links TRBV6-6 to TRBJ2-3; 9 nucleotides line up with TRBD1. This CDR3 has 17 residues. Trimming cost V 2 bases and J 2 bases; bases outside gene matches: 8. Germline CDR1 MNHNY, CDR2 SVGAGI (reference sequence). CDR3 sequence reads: CASSYLTGGGDTDTQYF. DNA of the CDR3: TGTGCCAGCAGTTACCTGACAGGGGGTGGTGACACAGATACGCAGTATTTT.

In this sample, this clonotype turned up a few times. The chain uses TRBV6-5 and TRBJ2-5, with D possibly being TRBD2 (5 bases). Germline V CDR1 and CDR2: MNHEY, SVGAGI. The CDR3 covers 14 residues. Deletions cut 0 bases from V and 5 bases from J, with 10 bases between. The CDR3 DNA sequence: TGTGCCAGCAGTTACTCGGCGGGCCCTGAGACCCAGTACTTC. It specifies CASSYSAGPETQYF.

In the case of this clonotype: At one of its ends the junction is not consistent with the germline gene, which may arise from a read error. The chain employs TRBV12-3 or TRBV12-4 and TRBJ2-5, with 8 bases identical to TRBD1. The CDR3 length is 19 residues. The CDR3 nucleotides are TGTGCCAGCTGTTTAGAGGTCCGGAGGGCAGGGGGCGATCAAGAGACCCAGTACTTC. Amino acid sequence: CASCLEVRRAGGDQETQYF.

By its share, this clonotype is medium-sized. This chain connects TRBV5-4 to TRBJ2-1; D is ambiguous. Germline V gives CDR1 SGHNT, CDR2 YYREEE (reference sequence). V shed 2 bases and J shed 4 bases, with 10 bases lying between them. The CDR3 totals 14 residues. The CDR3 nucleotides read TGTGCCAGCAGCTTAGGTGCGGCTTACAATGAGCAGTTCTTC. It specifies CASSLGAAYNEQFF.

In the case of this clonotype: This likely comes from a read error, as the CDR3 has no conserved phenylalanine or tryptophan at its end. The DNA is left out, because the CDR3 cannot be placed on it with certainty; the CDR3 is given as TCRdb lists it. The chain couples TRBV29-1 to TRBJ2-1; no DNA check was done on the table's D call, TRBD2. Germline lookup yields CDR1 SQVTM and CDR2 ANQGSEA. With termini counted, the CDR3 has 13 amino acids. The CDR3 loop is CSAQGTSGSEKFV.

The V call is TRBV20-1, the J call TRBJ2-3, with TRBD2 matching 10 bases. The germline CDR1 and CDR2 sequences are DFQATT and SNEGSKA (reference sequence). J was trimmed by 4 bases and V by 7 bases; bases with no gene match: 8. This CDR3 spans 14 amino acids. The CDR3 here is CSVTPLAGPDTQYF. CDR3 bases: TGCAGTGTCACGCCACTAGCGGGACCAGATACGCAGTATTTT.

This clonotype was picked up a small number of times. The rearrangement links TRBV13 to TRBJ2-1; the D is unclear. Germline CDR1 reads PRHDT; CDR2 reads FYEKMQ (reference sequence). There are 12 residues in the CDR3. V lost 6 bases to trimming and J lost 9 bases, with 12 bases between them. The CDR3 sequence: CASSSQAGEQFF. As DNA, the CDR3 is TGTGCCAGCAGTTCCCAGGCCGGTGAGCAGTTCTTC.

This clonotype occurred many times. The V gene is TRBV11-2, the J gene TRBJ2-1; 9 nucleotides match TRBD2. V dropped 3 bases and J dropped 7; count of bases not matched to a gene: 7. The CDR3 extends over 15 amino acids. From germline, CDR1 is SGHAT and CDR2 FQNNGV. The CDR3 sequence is CASSFIAGGNNEQFF. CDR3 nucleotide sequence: TGTGCCAGCAGCTTTATTGCGGGAGGGAATAATGAGCAGTTCTTC. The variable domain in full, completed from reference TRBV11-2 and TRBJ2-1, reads EAGVAQSPRYKIIEKRQSVAFWCNPISGHATLYWYQQILGQGPKLLIQFQNNGVVDDSQLPKDRFSAERLKGVDSTLKIQPAKLEDSAVYLCASSFIAGGNNEQFFGPGTRLTVL.

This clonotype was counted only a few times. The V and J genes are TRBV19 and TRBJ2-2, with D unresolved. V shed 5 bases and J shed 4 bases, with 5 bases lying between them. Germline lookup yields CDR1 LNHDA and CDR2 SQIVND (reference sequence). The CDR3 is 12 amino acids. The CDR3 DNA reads TGTGCCAGTAGTTTGTCCACCGGGGAGCTGTTTTTT. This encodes CASSLSTGELFF.

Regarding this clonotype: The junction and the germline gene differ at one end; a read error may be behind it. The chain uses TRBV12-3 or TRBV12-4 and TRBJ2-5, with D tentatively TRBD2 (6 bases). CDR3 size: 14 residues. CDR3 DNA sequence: TGTGCCCGGAGGGCCACCCCGCCGAGGAAGACCCAGTATTTC. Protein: CARRATPPRKTQYF.

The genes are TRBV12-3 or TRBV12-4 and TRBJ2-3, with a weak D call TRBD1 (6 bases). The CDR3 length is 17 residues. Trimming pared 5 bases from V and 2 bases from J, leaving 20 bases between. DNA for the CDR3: TGTGCCAGCAGTACAATACAGGGTATCGAACTCACAGATACGCAGTATTTT. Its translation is CASSTIQGIELTDTQYF.

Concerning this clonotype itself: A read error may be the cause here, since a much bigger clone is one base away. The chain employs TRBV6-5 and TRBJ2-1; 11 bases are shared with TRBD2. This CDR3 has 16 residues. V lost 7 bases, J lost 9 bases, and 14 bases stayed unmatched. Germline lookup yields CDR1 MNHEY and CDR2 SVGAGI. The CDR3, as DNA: TGTGCCAGCAATTCACTTAGCGGGAGGGCCGAGGGTGAGCAGTTCTTC. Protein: CASNSLSGRAEGEQFF.

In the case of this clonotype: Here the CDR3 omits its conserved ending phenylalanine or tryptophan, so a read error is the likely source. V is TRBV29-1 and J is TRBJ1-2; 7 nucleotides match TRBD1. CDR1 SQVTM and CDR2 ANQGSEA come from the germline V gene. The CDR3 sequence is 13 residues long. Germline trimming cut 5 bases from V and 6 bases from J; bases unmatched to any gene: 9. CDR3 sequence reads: CSVKFTGDHGYTI. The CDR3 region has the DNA TGCAGCGTTAAATTTACAGGGGATCATGGCTACACCATT.

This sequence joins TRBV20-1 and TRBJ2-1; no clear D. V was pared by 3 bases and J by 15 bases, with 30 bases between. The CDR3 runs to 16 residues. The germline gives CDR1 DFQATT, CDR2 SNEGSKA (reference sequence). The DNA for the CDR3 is TGCAGTGCTAGTTTGTGGACCTCAAGCTCCTACAATGAACTGTTCTTC. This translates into CSASLWTSSSYNELFF.

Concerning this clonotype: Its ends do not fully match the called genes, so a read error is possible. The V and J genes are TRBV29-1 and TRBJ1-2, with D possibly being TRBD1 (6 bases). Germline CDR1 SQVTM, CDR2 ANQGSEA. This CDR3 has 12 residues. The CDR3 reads CSVPWTDYGYIF. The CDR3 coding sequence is TGCAGCGTTCCTTGGACAGACTATGGTTACATCTTC. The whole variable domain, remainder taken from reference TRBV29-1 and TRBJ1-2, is SAVISQKPSRDICQRGTSLTIQCQVDSQVTMMFWYRQQPGQSLTLIATANQGSEATYESGFVIDKFPISRPNLTFSTLTVSNMSPEDSSIYLCSVPWTDYGYIFGSGTRLTVV.

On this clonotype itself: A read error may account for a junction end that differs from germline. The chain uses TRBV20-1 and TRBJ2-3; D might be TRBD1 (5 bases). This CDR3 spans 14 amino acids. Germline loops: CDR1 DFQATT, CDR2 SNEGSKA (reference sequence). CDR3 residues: CTARRGVNTDTQYF. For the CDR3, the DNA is TGCACTGCTAGAAGGGGCGTCAACACAGATACGCAGTATTTT.